One and the same sample provided the 22 T cell receptor beta chains below, sequenced in a study of blood T cell repertoires in COVID-19. Generated by immunoSEQ multiplex PCR, the TCRdb table keeps only in-frame clones and is missing some. In the table there are about 220,000 clones, roughly 79% of which are singletons. The sequenced sample consisted of PBMCs or T cells enriched from blood (not recorded which). The receptors were gathered from a man in his forties who had recovered from COVID-19.

This sequence joins TRBV5-1 and TRBJ1-2, with 9 bases fitting TRBD1. J lost 4 bases, V lost 3 bases, and 7 bases had no gene match. This CDR3 has 15 residues. Germline V gene data show CDR1 as SGHRS and CDR2 as YFSETQ. CDR3 sequence: CASSSWDRVPYGYTF. CDR3 in DNA: TGCGCCAGCAGCTCCTGGGACAGGGTACCCTATGGCTACACCTTC.

V is TRBV3-1 (or the pseudogene TRBV3-2) and J is TRBJ1-2; D possibly corresponds to TRBD1 (6 bases). The CDR3 totals 13 residues. Looked up from germline, CDR1 is LGHDT and CDR2 is YNNKEL (reference sequence). The germline V and J ends were trimmed by 2 bases and 7 bases, with 11 bases remaining between them. The CDR3 sequence is CASSQQGKGGYTF. In DNA form, the CDR3 reads TGTGCCAGCAGCCAACAGGGGAAGGGTGGCTACACCTTC.

The chain has TRBV7-9 and TRBJ1-1; 10 nucleotides line up with TRBD1. The CDR3 length is 13 residues. The ends lost 7 bases at V and 5 bases at J; junction bases unmatched: 4. Per germline, CDR1 SEHNR and CDR2 FQNEAQ (reference sequence). In DNA form, the CDR3 reads TGTGCCAGCACCGACAGGGGGCGGACTGAAGCTTTCTTT. Protein product: CASTDRGRTEAFF.

The chain combines TRBV9 with TRBJ2-2, with 9 bases matching TRBD1. The CDR3 has 16 amino acids. The germline V gene has CDR1 SGDLS and CDR2 YYNGEE. Trimming removed 3 bases from V and 3 bases from J; junction bases left unmatched: 6. This chain's CDR3 is CASSARQGEDTGELFF. CDR3 DNA sequence: TGTGCCAGCAGCGCTAGACAGGGGGAGGACACCGGGGAGCTGTTTTTT.

This rearrangement joins TRBV5-6 to TRBJ2-1; D uncertain. Germline-derived CDR1 and CDR2 are SGHDT and YYEEEE. The CDR3 consists of 13 residues. V lost 0 bases and J lost 2, with 3 bases in between. The CDR3 loop reads CASSLATYNEQFF. CDR3 nucleotide sequence: TGTGCCAGCAGCTTGGCCACCTACAATGAGCAGTTCTTC.

This clone showed up just a few times. The rearrangement links TRBV18 to TRBJ2-1, with 8 bases aligning to TRBD1. The trim removed 0 bases at V and 3 bases at J, leaving 10 bases unmatched. Germline CDR1 reads KGHSH; CDR2 reads LQKENI. The CDR3 is 18 residues long. CDR3 region: CASSPPSGTGALYNEQFF. CDR3 in DNA: TGTGCCAGCTCACCACCTTCGGGGACAGGAGCCCTCTACAATGAGCAGTTCTTC.

The chain employs TRBV27 and TRBJ1-6; 8 positions match TRBD1. V dropped 3 bases and J dropped 7; count of bases not matched to a gene: 14. Germline CDR1 is MNHEY and CDR2 is SMNVEV (reference sequence). This CDR3 region has 18 residues. CDR3 sequence reads: CASSFRTGSHYENSPLHF. DNA of the CDR3: TGTGCCAGCAGTTTCAGGACAGGGTCCCACTATGAGAATTCACCCCTCCACTTT.

This chain connects TRBV4-2 to TRBJ2-3, with D unclear. Deletions cut 1 base from V and 6 bases from J, with 17 bases between. The CDR3 runs to 16 residues. CDR1 LGHNA and CDR2 YNFKEQ come from the germline V gene. This CDR3 reads CASSQVMAISSDTQYF. CDR3 DNA sequence: TGTGCCAGCAGCCAAGTCATGGCAATATCGTCCGATACGCAGTATTTT.

In this sample, this clone turned up a few times. The V and J genes are TRBV6-2 or TRBV6-3 and TRBJ1-1; no clear D. Germline CDR1 and CDR2: MNHEY and SVGEGT. This CDR3 comprises 15 residues. V lost 2 bases to trimming and J lost 2 bases, with 12 bases between them. CDR3 in amino acids: CASSYHRVENTEAFF. The CDR3 nucleotides are TGTGCCAGCAGTTACCACCGGGTGGAAAACACTGAAGCTTTCTTT.

This chain joins TRBV9 and TRBJ1-1, with D unresolved. With 3 bases removed from V and 3 bases from J, the gap between germline ends came to 9 bases. This CDR3 has 13 residues. Per the germline V gene, CDR1 is SGDLS and CDR2 is YYNGEE. The CDR3 loop is CASSANRDTEAFF. In DNA form, the CDR3 reads TGTGCCAGCAGCGCTAACCGGGACACTGAAGCTTTCTTT.

The chain employs TRBV10-3 and TRBJ2-7, with 10 bases fitting TRBD2. CDR1 and CDR2 (germline): ENHRY, SYGVKD. V lost 3 bases and J lost 5; bases outside the gene matches: 7. This CDR3 is built from 15 residues. The CDR3 spells CAISESSSGRNEQYF. The CDR3 DNA reads as TGTGCCATCAGTGAAAGTAGTAGCGGGAGGAACGAGCAGTACTTC.

The chain links TRBV7-3 to TRBJ1-1, with 7 bases that match TRBD1. From germline, CDR1 is SGHTA and CDR2 FQGTGA. The CDR3 covers 15 residues. The V and J ends lost 5 bases and 4 bases, in that order; junction bases with no gene match: 10. The CDR3 DNA reads as TGTGCCAGCAGCCAGGGGGGTCAGGGGAGCACTGAAGCTTTCTTT. This codes for CASSQGGQGSTEAFF.

The V call is TRBV10-1, the J call TRBJ2-1; 11 nucleotides match TRBD2. J lost 0 bases, V lost 3 bases, and 1 base had no gene match. The germline V gene has CDR1 WNHNN and CDR2 SYGVQD (reference sequence). The CDR3 contains 16 residues. The CDR3 DNA follows: TGCGCCAGCAGTGATACTAGCGGGAGCTCCTACAATGAGCAGTTCTTC. This gives the protein CASSDTSGSSYNEQFF.

This clone was seen only once. This chain uses TRBV5-1 with TRBJ1-6, with D unresolved. Germline V gene data show CDR1 as SGHRS and CDR2 as YFSETQ. The CDR3 contains 15 residues. V was trimmed by 1 base and J by 8 bases, leaving 13 bases between them. The CDR3: CASSLWRVGDSPLHF. The CDR3 bases are TGCGCCAGCAGCTTGTGGAGGGTCGGAGATTCACCCCTCCACTTT. Variable domain in full (rest from reference TRBV5-1 and TRBJ1-6): KAGVTQTPRYLIKTRGQQVTLSCSPISGHRSVSWYQQTPGQGLQFLFEYFSETQRNKGNFPGRFSGRQFSNSRSEMNVSTLELGDSALYLCASSLWRVGDSPLHFGNGTRLTVT.

Written as DNA, the CDR3 is TGCGCCAGCAGCCCAAGGACTGGAGTACAAGAGACCCAGTACTTC. Its translation is CASSPRTGVQETQYF. The chain employs TRBV5-1 and TRBJ2-5; D is possibly TRBD2 (5 bases). In germline, CDR1 is SGHRS, CDR2 YFSETQ. V shed 4 bases and J shed 2 bases, with 15 bases lying between them. CDR3 length: 15 amino acids.

The chain links TRBV2 to TRBJ1-5; D gene unclear. The V and J ends lost 8 bases and 5 bases respectively, with 13 bases between them. This CDR3 comprises 13 residues. Looked up from germline, CDR1 is SNHLY and CDR2 is FYNNEI. The CDR3 loop reads CASEADTYQPQHF. The CDR3 DNA sequence: TGTGCCAGCGAAGCCGACACCTATCAGCCCCAGCATTTT.

The CDR3 loop reads CATSRGGPNEKLFF. CDR3 nucleotides: TGTGCCACCAGCAGAGGGGGCCCTAATGAAAAACTGTTTTTT. V is TRBV15 and J is TRBJ1-4; D possibly corresponds to TRBD1 (5 bases). CDR1 is LNHNV and CDR2 is YYDKDF in the germline V gene (reference sequence). The CDR3 contains 14 residues. Deletions cut 1 base from V and 3 bases from J, with 6 bases between.

This chain joins TRBV7-3 and TRBJ1-1, with D possibly TRBD1 on 5 matching bases. CDR3 length: 15 amino acids. V lost 6 bases, J lost 0 bases, and 14 bases lay in between. The germline CDR1 and CDR2 sequences are SGHTA and FQGTGA. CDR3 coding DNA: TGTGCCAGCAGTTTCCGGTCGGGGGTGAACACTGAAGCTTTCTTT. This gives the protein CASSFRSGVNTEAFF.

CDR3 nucleotide sequence: TGTGCCAGCAGTTTAAGGGGGCATAGTGAAAAACTGTTTTTT. Translating it yields CASSLRGHSEKLFF. The chain has TRBV28 and TRBJ1-4, with 7 bases lining up with TRBD1. This CDR3 region has 14 residues. The V gene's germline CDR1 is MDHEN and CDR2 SYDVKM. After removal of 2 bases from V and 7 bases from J, the junction contained 4 bases not matched to a gene.

V is TRBV18 and J is TRBJ1-4; tentatively, D is TRBD1 (6 bases). Germline CDR1 is KGHSH and CDR2 is LQKENI. Trimming shortened V by 5 bases and J by 8 bases, and 21 bases separated the two germline ends. The CDR3 is made up of 16 amino acids. For the CDR3, the DNA is TGTGCCAGCTCATCGGATACAGGGTCGACTGGAGAAAAACTGTTTTTT. This gives the protein CASSSDTGSTGEKLFF.

V and J are TRBV30 and TRBJ1-2; 8 bases fit TRBD1. The J segment lost 9 bases and the V segment lost 1 base, leaving 4 bases of the junction unmatched. CDR1 GTSNPN and CDR2 SVGIG come from the germline V gene (reference sequence). The CDR3 totals 12 residues. The CDR3 protein is CAWSDRQGSYTF. The CDR3 DNA follows: TGTGCCTGGAGTGATAGACAGGGGAGCTACACCTTC.

V gene TRBV6-2 or TRBV6-3 combines with J gene TRBJ2-3, with TRBD2 matching 11 bases. V gave up 6 bases and J gave up 4 bases; unmatched junction bases: 15. Germline V CDR1 and CDR2: MNHEY, SVGEGT. This CDR3 is built from 18 residues. The CDR3 loop reads CASSPTSGGTLTADTQYF. The CDR3 DNA reads TGTGCCAGCAGCCCCACTAGCGGGGGAACTCTGACGGCAGATACGCAGTATTTT.